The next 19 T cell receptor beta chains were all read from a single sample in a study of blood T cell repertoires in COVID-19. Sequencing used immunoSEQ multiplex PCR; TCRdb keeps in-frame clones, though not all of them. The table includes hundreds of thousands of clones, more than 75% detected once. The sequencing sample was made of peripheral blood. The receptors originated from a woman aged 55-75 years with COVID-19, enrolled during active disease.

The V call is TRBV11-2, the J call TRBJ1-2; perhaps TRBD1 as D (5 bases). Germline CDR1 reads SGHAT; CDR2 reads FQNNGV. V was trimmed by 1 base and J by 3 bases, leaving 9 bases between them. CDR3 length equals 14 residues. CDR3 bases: TGTGCCAGCAGCTTAGCCGGGGGTGACTATGGCTACACCTTC. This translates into CASSLAGGDYGYTF. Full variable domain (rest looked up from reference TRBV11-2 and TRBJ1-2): EAGVAQSPRYKIIEKRQSVAFWCNPISGHATLYWYQQILGQGPKLLIQFQNNGVVDDSQLPKDRFSAERLKGVDSTLKIQPAKLEDSAVYLCASSLAGGDYGYTFGSGTRLTVV.

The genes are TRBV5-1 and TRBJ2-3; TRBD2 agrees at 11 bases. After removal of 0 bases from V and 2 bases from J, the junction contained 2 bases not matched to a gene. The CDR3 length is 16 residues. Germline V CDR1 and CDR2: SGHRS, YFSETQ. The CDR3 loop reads CASSLALAGVTDTQYF. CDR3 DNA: TGCGCCAGCAGCTTGGCACTAGCGGGGGTCACAGATACGCAGTATTTT.

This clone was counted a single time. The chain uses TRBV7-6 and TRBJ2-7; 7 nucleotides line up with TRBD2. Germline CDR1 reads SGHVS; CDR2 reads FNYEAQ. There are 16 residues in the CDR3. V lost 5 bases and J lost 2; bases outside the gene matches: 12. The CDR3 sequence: CASSPSSGTTTYEQYF. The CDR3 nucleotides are TGTGCCAGCAGCCCCTCATCCGGGACTACAACCTACGAGCAGTACTTC.

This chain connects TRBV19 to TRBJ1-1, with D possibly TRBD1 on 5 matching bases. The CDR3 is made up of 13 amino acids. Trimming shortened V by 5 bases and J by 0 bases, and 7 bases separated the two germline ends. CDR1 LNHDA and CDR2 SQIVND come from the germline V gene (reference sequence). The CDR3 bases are TGTGCCAGTAGTCCACAGGTGAACACTGAAGCTTTCTTT. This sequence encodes CASSPQVNTEAFF.

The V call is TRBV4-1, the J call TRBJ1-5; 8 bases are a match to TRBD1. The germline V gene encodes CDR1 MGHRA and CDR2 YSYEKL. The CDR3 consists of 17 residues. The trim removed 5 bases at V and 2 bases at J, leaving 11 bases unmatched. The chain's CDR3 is CASSAEQGAGGNQPQHF. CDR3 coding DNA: TGCGCCAGCAGCGCAGAGCAGGGGGCGGGCGGCAATCAGCCCCAGCATTTT.

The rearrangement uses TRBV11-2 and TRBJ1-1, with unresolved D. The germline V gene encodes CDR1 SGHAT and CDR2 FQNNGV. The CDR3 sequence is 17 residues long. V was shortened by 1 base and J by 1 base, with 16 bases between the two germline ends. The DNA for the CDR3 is TGTGCCAGCAGCTTAGTGAGGGCGAGTGGCCCGAACACTGAAGCTTTCTTT. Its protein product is CASSLVRASGPNTEAFF.

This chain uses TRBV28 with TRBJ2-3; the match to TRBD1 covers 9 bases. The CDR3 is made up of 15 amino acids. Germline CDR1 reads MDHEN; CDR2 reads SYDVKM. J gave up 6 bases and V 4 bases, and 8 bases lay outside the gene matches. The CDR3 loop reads CASSSRTGDRDTQYF. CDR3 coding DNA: TGTGCCAGCAGTTCCAGGACAGGGGATCGGGATACGCAGTATTTT.

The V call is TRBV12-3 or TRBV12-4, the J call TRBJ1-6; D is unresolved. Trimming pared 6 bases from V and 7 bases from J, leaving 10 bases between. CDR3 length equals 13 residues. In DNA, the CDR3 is TGTGCCAGCAGACCCCTTGGCAATTCACCCCTCCACTTT. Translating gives CASRPLGNSPLHF.

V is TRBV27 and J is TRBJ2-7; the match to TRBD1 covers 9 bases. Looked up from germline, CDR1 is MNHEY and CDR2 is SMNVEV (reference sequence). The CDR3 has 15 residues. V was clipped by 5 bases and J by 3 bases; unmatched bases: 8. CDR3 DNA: TGTGCCAGCAGTATCACCGGGACAGGGCTCTACGAGCAGTACTTC. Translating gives CASSITGTGLYEQYF.

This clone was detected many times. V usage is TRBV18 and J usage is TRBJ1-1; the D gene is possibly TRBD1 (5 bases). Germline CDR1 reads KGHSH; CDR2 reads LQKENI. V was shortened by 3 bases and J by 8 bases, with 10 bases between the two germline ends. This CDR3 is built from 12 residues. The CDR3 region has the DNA TGTGCCAGCTCACCGGTGACAGAAGAAGCTTTCTTT. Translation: CASSPVTEEAFF. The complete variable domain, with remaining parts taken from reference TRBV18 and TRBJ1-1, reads NAGVMQNPRHLVRRRGQEARLRCSPMKGHSHVYWYRQLPEEGLKFMVYLQKENIIDESGMPKERFSAEFPKEGPSILRIQQVVRGDSAAYFCASSPVTEEAFFGQGTRLTVV.

CDR3 coding DNA: TGTGCCAGCAGCCGGGACAGGCAGGGTTGGCCCCAGCATTTT. It translates to CASSRDRQGWPQHF. The V gene is TRBV5-4, the J gene TRBJ1-5; TRBD1 agrees at 8 bases. The V and J ends lost 4 bases and 9 bases, in that order; junction bases with no gene match: 9. CDR3 length: 14 amino acids. CDR1 is SGHNT, CDR2 YYREEE, per germline (reference sequence).

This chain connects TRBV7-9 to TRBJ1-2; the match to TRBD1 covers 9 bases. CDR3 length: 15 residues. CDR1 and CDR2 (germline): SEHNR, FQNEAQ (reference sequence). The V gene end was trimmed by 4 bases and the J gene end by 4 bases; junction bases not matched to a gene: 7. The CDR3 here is CASSWGDREVYGYTF. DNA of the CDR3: TGTGCCAGCAGCTGGGGGGACAGGGAGGTCTATGGCTACACCTTC.

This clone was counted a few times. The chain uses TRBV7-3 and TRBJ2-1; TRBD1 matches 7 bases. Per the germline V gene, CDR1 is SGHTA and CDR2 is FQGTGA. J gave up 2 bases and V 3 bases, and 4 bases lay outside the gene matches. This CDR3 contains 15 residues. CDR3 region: CASSFTGTAYNEQFF. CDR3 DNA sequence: TGTGCCAGCAGCTTTACCGGGACAGCCTACAATGAGCAGTTCTTC.

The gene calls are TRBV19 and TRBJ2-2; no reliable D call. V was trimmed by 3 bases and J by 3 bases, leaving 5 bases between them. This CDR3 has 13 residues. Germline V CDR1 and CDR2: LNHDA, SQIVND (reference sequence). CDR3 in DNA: TGTGCCAGTAGTATTTCTCACACCGGGGAGCTGTTTTTT. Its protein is CASSISHTGELFF.

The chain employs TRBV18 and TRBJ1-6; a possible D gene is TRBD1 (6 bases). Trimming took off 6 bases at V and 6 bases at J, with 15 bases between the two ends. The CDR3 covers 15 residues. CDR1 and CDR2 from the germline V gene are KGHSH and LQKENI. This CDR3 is CASSLGGSLNSPLHF. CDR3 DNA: TGTGCCAGCTCTCTTGGGGGCTCGCTTAATTCACCCCTCCACTTT.

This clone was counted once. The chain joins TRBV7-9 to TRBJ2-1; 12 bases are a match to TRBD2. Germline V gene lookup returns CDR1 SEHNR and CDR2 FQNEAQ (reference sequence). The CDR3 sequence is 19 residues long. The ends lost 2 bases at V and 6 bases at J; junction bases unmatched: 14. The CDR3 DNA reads TGTGCCAGCAGCTTACGCTCGCGGGCTAGCGGGGGGGCCATCAATGAGCAGTTCTTC. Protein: CASSLRSRASGGAINEQFF.

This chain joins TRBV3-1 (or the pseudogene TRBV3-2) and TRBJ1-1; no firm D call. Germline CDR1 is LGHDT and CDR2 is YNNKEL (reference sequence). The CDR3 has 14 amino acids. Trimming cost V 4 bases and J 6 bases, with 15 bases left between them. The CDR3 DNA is TGTGCCAGCAGCCTCGGGAGAGAGGGATCTGAAGCTTTCTTT. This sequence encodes CASSLGREGSEAFF.

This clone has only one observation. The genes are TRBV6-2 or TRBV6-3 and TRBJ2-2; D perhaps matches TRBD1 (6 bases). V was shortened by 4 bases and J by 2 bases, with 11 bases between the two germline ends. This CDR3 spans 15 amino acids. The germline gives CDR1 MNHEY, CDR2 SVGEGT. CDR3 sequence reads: CASSSGTPNTGELFF. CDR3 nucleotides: TGTGCCAGCAGTTCGGGGACACCTAACACCGGGGAGCTGTTTTTT.

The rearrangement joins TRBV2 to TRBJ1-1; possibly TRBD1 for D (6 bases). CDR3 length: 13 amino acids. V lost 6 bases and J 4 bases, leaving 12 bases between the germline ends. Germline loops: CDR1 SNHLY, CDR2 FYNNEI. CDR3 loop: CASRIRGGTEAFF. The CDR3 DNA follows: TGTGCCAGCAGGATAAGGGGGGGCACTGAAGCTTTCTTT.